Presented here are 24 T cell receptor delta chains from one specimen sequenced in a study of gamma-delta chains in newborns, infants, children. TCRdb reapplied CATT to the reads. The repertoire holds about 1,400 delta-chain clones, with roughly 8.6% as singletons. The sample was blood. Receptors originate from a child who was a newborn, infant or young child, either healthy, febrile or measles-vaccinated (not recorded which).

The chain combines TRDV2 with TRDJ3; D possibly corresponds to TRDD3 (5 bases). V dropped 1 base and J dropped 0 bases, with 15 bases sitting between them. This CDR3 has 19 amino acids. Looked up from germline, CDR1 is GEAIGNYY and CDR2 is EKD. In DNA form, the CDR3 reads TGTGCCTGTGACACTGGAAGGGGGGCAAGCTCCTGGGACACCCGACAGATGTTTTTC. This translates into CACDTGRGASSWDTRQMFF.

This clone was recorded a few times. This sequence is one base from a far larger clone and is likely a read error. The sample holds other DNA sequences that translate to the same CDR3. The CDR3 is CACDTWGMNTDKLIF. The CDR3 region has the DNA TGTGCCTGCGACACCTGGGGGATGAACACCGATAAACTCATCTTT. The chain combines TRDV2 with TRDJ1, with 9 positions matching TRDD3. This CDR3 spans 15 amino acids. Germline lookup yields CDR1 GEAIGNYY and CDR2 EKD.

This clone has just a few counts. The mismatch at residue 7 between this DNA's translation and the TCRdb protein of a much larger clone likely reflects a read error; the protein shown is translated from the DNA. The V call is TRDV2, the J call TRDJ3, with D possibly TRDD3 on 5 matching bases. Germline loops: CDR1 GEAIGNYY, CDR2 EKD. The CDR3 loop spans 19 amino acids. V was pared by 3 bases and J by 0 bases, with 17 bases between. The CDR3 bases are TGTGCCTGTGACCCTGTACCGGGGGCAAGCTCCTGGGACACCCGACAGATGTTTTTC. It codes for CACDPVPGASSWDTRQMFF.

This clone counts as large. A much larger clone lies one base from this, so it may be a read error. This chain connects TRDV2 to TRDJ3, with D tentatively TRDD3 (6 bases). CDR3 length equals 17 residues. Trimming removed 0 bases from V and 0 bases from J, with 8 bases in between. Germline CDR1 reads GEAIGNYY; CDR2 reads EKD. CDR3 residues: CACDTGGSSWDTRQMFF. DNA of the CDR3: TGTGCCTGTGACACCGGGGGGAGCTCCTGGGACACCCGACAGATGTTTTTC.

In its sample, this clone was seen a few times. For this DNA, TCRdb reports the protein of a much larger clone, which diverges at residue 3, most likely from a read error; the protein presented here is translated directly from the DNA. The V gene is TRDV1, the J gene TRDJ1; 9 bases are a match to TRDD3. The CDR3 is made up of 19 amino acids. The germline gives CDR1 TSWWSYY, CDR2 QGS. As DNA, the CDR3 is TGTGCTCCTGGGGAAGGATGGGCGGGGATACGCCCTTACACCGATAAACTCATCTTT. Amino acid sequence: CAPGEGWAGIRPYTDKLIF.

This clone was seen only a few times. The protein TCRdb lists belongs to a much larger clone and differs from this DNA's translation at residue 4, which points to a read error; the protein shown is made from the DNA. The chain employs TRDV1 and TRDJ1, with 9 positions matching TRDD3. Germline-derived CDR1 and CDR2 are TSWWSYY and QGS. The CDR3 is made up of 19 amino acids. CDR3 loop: CALREGWAGIRPYTDKLIF. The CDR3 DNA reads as TGTGCTCTTAGGGAAGGATGGGCGGGGATACGCCCTTACACCGATAAACTCATCTTT.

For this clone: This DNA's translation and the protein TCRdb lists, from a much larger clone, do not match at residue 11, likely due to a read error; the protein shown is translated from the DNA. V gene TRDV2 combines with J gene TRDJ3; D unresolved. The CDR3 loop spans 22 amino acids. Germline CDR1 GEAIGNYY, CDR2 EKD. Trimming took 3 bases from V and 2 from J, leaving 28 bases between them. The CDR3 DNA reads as TGTGCCTGTGACCGCCGGTGCCCCTTAGGGTACCAGACCACCTGGGACACCCGACAGATGTTTTTC. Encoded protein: CACDRRCPLGYQTTWDTRQMFF.

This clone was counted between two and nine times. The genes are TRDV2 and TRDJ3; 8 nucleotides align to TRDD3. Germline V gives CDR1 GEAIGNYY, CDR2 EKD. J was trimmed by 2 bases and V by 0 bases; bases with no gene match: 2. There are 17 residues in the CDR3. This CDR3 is CACDTRGDTWDTRQMFF. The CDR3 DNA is TGTGCCTGTGACACCAGGGGGGATACCTGGGACACCCGACAGATGTTTTTC.

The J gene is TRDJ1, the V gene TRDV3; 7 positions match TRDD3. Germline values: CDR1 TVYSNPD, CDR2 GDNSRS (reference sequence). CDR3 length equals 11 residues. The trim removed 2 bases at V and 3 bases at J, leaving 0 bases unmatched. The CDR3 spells CAFGGSDKLIF. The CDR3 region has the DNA TGTGCCTTTGGGGGATCCGATAAACTCATCTTT.

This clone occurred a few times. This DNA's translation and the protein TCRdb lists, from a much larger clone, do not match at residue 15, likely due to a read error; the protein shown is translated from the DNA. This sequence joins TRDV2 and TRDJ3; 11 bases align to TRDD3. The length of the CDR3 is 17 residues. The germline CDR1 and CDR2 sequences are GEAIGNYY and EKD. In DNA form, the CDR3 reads TGTGCCTGTGACAATGGGGGATACGCCTGGGACACCCGACAGACGTTTTTC. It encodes CACDNGGYAWDTRQTFF.

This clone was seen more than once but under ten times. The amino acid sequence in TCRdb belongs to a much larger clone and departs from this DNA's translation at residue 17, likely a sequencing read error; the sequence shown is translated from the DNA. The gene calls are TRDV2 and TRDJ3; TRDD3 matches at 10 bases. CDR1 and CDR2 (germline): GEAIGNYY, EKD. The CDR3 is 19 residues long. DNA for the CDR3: TGTGCCTGTGAGAAACTGGGGGATCCCCGCGCCTGGGACACCCGACAGACGTTTTTC. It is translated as CACEKLGDPRAWDTRQTFF.

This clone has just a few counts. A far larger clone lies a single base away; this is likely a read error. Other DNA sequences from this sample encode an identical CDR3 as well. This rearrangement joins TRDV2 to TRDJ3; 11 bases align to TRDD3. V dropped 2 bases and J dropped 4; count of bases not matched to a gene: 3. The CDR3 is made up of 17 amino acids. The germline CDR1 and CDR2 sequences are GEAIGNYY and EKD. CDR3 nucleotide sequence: TGTGCCTGTGACAATGGGGGATACGCTTGGGACACCCGACAGATGTTTTTC. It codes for CACDNGGYAWDTRQMFF.

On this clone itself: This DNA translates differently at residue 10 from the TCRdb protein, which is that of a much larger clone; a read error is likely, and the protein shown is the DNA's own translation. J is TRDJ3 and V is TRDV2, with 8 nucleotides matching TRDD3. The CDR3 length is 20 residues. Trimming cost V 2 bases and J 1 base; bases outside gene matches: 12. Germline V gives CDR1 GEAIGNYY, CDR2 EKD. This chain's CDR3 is CACDKLVLGGTSWDTRQMFF. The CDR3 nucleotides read TGTGCCTGTGACAAGCTAGTACTGGGGGGTACTTCCTGGGACACCCGACAGATGTTTTTC.

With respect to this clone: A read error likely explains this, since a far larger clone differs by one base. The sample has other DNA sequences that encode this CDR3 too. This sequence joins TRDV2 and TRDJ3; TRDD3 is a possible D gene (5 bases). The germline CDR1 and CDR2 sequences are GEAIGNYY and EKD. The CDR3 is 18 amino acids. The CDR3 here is CACDTVRPYSWDTRQMFF. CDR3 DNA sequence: TGTGCCTGTGACACTGTACGGCCATACTCCTGGGACACCCGACAAATGTTTTTC.

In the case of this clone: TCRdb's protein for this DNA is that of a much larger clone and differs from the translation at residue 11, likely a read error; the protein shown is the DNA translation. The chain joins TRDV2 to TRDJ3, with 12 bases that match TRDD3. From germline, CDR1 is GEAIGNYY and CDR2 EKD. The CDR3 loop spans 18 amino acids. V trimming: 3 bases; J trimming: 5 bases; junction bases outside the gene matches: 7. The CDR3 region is CACDPATGGYRDTRQMFF. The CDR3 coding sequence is TGTGCCTGTGACCCTGCTACTGGGGGATACCGGGACACCCGACAGATGTTTTTC.

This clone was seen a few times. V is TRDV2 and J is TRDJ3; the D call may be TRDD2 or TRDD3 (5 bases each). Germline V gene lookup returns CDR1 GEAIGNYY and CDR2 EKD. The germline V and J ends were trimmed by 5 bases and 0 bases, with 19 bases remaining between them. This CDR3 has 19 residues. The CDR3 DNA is TGTGCCTGTGCTTCCGGGGGCAGTTCGGGCTCCTGGGACACCCGACAGATGTTTTTC. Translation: CACASGGSSGSWDTRQMFF.

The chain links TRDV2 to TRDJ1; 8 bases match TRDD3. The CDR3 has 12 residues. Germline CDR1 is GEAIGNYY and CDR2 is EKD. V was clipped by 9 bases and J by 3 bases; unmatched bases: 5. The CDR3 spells CAILGDPDKLIF. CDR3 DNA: TGTGCCATTCTGGGGGACCCCGATAAACTCATCTTT.

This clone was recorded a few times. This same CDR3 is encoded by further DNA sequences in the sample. CDR3 DNA sequence: TGTGCCTGTGACGGACGGGGGGACTCCTGGGACACCCGACAGATGTTTTTC. Its translation: CACDGRGDSWDTRQMFF. The rearrangement uses TRDV2 and TRDJ3, with TRDD3 as a possible D gene (6 bases). The CDR3 extends over 17 amino acids. The V gene lost 3 bases and the J gene lost 0 bases, with 11 bases spanning the gap. Per germline, CDR1 GEAIGNYY and CDR2 EKD.

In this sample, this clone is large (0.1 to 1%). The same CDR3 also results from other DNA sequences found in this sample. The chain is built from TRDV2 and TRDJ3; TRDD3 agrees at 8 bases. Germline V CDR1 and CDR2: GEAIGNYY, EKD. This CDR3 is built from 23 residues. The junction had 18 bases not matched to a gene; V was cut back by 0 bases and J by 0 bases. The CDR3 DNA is TGTGCCTGTGACACCGTACGTCCCCCCTACTGGGGGCCCAGCTCCTGGGACACCCGACAGATGTTTTTC. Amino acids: CACDTVRPPYWGPSSWDTRQMFF.

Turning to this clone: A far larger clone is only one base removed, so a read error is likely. The CDR3 nucleotides read TGTGCCTGTGACATCCTCTCCGGAGAAAGTACTGGGGGATACGGAGCAGGTGAAGCCGATAAACTCATCTTT. Amino acids: CACDILSGESTGGYGAGEADKLIF. The chain is built from TRDV2 and TRDJ1, with 13 bases matching TRDD3. The CDR3 is 24 residues long. The J segment lost 3 bases and the V segment lost 2 bases, leaving 29 bases of the junction unmatched. Germline V lookup: CDR1 GEAIGNYY, CDR2 EKD.

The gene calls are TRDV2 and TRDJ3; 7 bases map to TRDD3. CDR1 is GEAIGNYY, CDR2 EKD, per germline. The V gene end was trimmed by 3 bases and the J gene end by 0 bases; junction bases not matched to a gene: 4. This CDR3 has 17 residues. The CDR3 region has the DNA TGTGCCTGTGACTCCACTGGGGACTCCTGGGACACCCGACAGATGTTTTTC. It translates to CACDSTGDSWDTRQMFF.

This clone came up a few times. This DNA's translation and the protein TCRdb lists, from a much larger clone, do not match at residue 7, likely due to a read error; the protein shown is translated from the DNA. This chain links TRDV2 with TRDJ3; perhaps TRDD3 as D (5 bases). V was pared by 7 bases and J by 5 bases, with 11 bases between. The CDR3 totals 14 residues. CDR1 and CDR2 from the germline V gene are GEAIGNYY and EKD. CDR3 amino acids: CACLWERDTRQMFF. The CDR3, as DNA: TGTGCCTGCCTCTGGGAGCGGGACACCCGACAGATGTTTTTC.

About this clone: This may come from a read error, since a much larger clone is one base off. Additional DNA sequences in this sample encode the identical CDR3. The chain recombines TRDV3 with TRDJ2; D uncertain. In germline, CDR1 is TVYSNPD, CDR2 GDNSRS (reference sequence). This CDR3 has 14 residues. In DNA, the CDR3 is TGTGCGATCTCAAACCTAGGTCTGACAGCACAACTCTTCTTT. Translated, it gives CAISNLGLTAQLFF.

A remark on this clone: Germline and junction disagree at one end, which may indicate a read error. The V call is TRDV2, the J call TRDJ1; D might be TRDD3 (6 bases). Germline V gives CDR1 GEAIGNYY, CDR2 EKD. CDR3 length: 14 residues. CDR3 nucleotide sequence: TGTGCCTGTGACACCTTGGGGATTAACGATAAGCTCATCTTT. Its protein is CACDTLGINDKLIF.